The source of this T cell receptor (beta chain) is a study of graft-versus-host responses after intestinal transplantation. Notes on this clone: The antigen remains unidentified.

Using immunoSEQ multiplex PCR, the repertoire was profiled, and TCRdb retains in-frame clones only, with some absent. This sample has 50,000 to 75,000 clones, with 94% found just once. Trimming took 0 bases from V and 6 from J, leaving 12 bases between them. The germline CDR1 and CDR2 sequences are SGHRS and YFSETQ. The CDR3 has 15 residues. The receptor comes from a human donor who was the organ donor for an intestinal transplant. The chain carries TRBV5-1 and TRBJ2-2; TRBD1 might be the D (5 bases). Sequencing used unstimulated CD4+ T cells sorted from spleen or lymph node cells, obtained before transplant. The CDR3 sequence is CASSLESWGAGELFF. The CDR3 bases are TGCGCCAGCAGCTTGGAGTCGTGGGGCGCCGGGGAGCTGTTTTTT.